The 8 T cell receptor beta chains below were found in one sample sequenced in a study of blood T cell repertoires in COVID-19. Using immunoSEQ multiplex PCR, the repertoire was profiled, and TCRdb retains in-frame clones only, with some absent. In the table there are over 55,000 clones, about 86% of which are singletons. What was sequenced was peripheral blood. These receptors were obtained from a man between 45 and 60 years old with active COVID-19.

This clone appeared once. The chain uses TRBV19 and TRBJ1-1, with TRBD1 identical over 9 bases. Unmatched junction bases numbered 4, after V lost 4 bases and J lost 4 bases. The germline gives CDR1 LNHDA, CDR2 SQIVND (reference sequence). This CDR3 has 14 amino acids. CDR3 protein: CASSTVTGGTEAFF. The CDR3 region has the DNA TGTGCCAGTAGTACCGTGACAGGGGGCACTGAAGCTTTCTTT.

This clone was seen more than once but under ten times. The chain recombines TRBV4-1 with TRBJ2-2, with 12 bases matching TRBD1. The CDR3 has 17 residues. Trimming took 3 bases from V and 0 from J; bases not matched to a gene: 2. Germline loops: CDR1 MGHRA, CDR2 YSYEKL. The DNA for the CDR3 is TGCGCCAGCAGCCAGGGACAGGGGGCTTCGAACACCGGGGAGCTGTTTTTT. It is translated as CASSQGQGASNTGELFF.

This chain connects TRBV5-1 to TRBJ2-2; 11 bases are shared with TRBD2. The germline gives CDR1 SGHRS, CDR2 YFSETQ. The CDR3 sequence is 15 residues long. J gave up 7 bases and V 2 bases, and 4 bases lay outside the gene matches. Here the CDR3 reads CASSLLAGEDGELFF. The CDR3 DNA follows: TGCGCCAGCAGCTTACTAGCGGGAGAGGACGGGGAGCTGTTTTTT.

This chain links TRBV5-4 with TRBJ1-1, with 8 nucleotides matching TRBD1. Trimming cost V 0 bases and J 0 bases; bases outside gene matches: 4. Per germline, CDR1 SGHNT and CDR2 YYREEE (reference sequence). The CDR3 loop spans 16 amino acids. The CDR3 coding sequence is TGTGCCAGCAGCTTGGGCCCAGGGGGCATGAACACTGAAGCTTTCTTT. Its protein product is CASSLGPGGMNTEAFF.

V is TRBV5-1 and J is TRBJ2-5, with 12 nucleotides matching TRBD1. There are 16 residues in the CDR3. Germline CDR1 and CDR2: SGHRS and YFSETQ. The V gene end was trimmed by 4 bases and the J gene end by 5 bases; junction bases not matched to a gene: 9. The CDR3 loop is CASSAGTGGAGETQYF. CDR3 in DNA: TGCGCCAGCAGCGCGGGGACAGGGGGCGCGGGGGAGACCCAGTACTTC. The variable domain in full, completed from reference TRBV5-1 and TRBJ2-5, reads KAGVTQTPRYLIKTRGQQVTLSCSPISGHRSVSWYQQTPGQGLQFLFEYFSETQRNKGNFPGRFSGRQFSNSRSEMNVSTLELGDSALYLCASSAGTGGAGETQYFGPGTRLLVL.

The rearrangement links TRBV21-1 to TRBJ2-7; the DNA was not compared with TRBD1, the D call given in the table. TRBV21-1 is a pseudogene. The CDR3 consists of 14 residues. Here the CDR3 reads CASSKVEQVYEQYF. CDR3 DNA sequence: TGTGCCAGCAGCAAAGTGGAACAGGTCTACGAGCAGTACTTC.

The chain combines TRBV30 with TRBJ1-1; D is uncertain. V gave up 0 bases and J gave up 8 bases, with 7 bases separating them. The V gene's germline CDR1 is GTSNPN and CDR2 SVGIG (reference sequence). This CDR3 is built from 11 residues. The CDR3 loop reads CAWSVEEEAFF. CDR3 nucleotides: TGTGCCTGGAGTGTAGAGGAAGAAGCTTTCTTT. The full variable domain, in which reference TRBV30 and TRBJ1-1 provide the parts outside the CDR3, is SQTIHQWPATLVQPVGSPLSLECTVEGTSNPNLYWYRQAAGRGLQLLFYSVGIGQISSEVPQNLSASRPQDRQFILSSKKLLLSDSGFYLCAWSVEEEAFFGQGTRLTVV.

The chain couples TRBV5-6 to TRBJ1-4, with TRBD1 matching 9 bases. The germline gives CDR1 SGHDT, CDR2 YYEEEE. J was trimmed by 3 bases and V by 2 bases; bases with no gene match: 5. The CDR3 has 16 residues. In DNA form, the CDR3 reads TGTGCCAGCAGCTTATATGGACAGGGGTCTAATGAAAAACTGTTTTTT. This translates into CASSLYGQGSNEKLFF.